The clone carrying this T cell receptor beta chain was detected only once. With 5 bases clipped from V and 1 base from J, the junction kept 5 bases outside the gene matches. Germline loops: CDR1 MNHNY, CDR2 SVGAGI (reference sequence). The CDR3 totals 15 residues. CD8+ and CD4+ blood T cells underwent TCR beta sequencing. The data belong to a study of CD8 T cells in Susac syndrome. With random hexamers, reverse transcription was performed on roughly 0.5 to 1 ug of RNA. TCRdb re-derived calls from the immunoSEQ multiplex PCR reads in MiXCR, one entry per CDR3 protein. Among roughly 120,000 distinct CDR3 sequences listed, 90% to 95% were seen once.

V is TRBV6-6 and J is TRBJ1-2; 9 nucleotides align to TRBD1. The TCR comes from a human donor with multiple sclerosis. Specimen: CD4+ T cells from PBMCs. The CDR3 protein is CASSNGQGINYGYTF. The CDR3 coding sequence is TGTGCCAGCAGTAACGGACAGGGGATTAACTATGGCTACACCTTC.